These 3 T cell receptor beta chains came from one sample sequenced in a study of memory CD4+ T cells and cytomegalovirus serostatus. The sort gate was single viable CD3+CD4+CD8-CD45RO+ cells for memory CD4+ T cells. Profiled with immunoSEQ multiplex PCR; TCRdb holds only in-frame clones, not every one. The data hold approximately 42,000 clones, with about 79% observed a single time. Sequenced sample: memory CD4+ T cells from blood. The source of these receptors is an adult in good health and CMV-seronegative.

This clone showed up just once. The V and J genes are TRBV5-6 and TRBJ2-1, with 10 nucleotides matching TRBD1. Germline V gene sequence: CDR1 SGHDT, CDR2 YYEEEE. The J segment lost 8 bases and the V segment lost 4 bases, leaving 9 bases of the junction unmatched. The CDR3 extends over 15 amino acids. CDR3 in DNA: TGTGCCAGCAGCATCACCGGGACAGGGGCCGATGAGCAGTTCTTC. Protein product: CASSITGTGADEQFF.

The CDR3 region is CAITAGSGGYTF. The CDR3 DNA follows: TGTGCCATCACCGCGGGGTCGGGAGGCTACACCTTC. The genes are TRBV10-3 and TRBJ1-2; the D is unclear. This CDR3 is built from 12 residues. Germline assignment: CDR1 ENHRY and CDR2 SYGVKD. V shed 7 bases and J shed 8 bases, with 14 bases lying between them.

This chain joins TRBV5-1 and TRBJ1-1; tentatively, D is TRBD1 (5 bases). CDR1 is SGHRS and CDR2 is YFSETQ in the germline V gene. The V end lost 4 bases, the J end lost 1 base, and 11 bases lay between the germline ends. The CDR3 has 14 amino acids. The CDR3 loop is CASSRGDTNTEAFF. As DNA, the CDR3 is TGCGCCAGCAGCAGGGGCGATACGAACACTGAAGCTTTCTTT.